This TCR beta chain is drawn from a study of blood T cell dynamics during melanoma immunotherapy. Study-wide background: First-line therapy was either pembrolizumab or nivolumab with ipilimumab for metastatic melanoma.

Time point described: week 3, after first cycle of checkpoint inhibitor. To note about this clone: Its antigen remains unidentified.

Broader study findings: PBMC repertoires of eventual disease-control patients split at W3 into clonality or diversity gains. Clones driving repertoire changes may be melanoma-specific or general immune activation.

DNA loading was fixed at 350 to 450 ng for all bulk PBMC samples. The assay was immunoSEQ multiplex PCR, and TCRdb's table has in-frame clones only and misses some. In the table there are approximately 16,000 clones, more than 85% of which are singletons. Germline lookup yields CDR1 LNHDA and CDR2 SQIVND (reference sequence). The length of the CDR3 is 14 residues. Trimming removed 4 bases from V and 1 base from J, with 10 bases in between. The rearrangement joins TRBV19 to TRBJ1-1; the D is unclear. Sequencing was performed on blood, taken from a patient treated with checkpoint blockade. The TCR sequence derives from a human donor with melanoma. CDR3 region: CASSTPWKNTEAFF. CDR3 nucleotides: TGTGCCAGTAGTACCCCTTGGAAGAACACTGAAGCTTTCTTT. The whole variable domain, remainder taken from reference TRBV19 and TRBJ1-1, is DGGITQSPKYLFRKEGQNVTLSCEQNLNHDAMYWYRQDPGQGLRLIYYSQIVNDFQKGDIAEGYSVSREKKESFPLTVTSAQKNPTAFYLCASSTPWKNTEAFFGQGTRLTVV.